This T cell receptor beta chain was recovered during a study of tumor-infiltrating lymphocytes in primary liver carcinoma. The study, taken as a whole, reports: Lower overlap was observed for tumor-adjacent and tumor-blood pairs relative to tumor region pairs. There was no comparison of CD4+ and CD8+ repertoires, as samples were bulk unsorted. Tumor top-250-clone fraction significantly exceeded that of blood (p = 0.039).

CDR1 is SGHNT and CDR2 is YYREEE in the germline V gene (reference sequence). The CDR3 has 15 residues. From 450 to 550 ng total RNA, TCR beta cDNA was generated with a primer in the constant region. Three nested multiplex PCR rounds, a slightly modified ARM-PCR method, built the TCR beta libraries. With TRBV1-TRBV30 forward primers and a C-beta reverse primer, the first two PCR rounds were run for roughly 10 cycles each. One entry per CDR3 protein results from TCRdb running MiXCR on the multiplex PCR reads. The sample lists hundreds of thousands of distinct CDR3 sequences, approximately 58% occurring once. With regard to this clonotype: What it recognizes is unknown. A read error may explain this, as a much larger clone is one base away.

Germline DNA was extracted alongside blood RNA, which was obtained from unsorted whole blood. Treatment-naive at the time, the patients had chronic HBV infection. The chain has TRBV5-4 and TRBJ1-3, with D unresolved. The receptor's source is a woman younger than 45 with primary liver carcinoma and hepatitis B virus infection. What was sequenced was peripheral blood. DNA of the CDR3: TGTGCCAGCAGCTTGGACCCAAGCTCTGGAGACACCATATATTTT. Translating gives CASSLDPSSGDTIYF. Variable domain in full (rest from reference TRBV5-4 and TRBJ1-3): ETGVTQSPTHLIKTRGQQVTLRCSSQSGHNTVSWYQQALGQGPQFIFQYYREEENGRGNFPPRFSGLQFPNYSSELNVNALELDDSALYLCASSLDPSSGDTIYFGEGSWLTVV.